This paragraph reports one T cell receptor beta chain. This clonotype appeared a few times. What this receptor recognizes is not known. No base quality information exists; no much larger clone differs at one position. This entry comes from a study of T cell repertoires in cytomegalovirus infection (dated by TCRdb to between 2017 and 2020). Turning to the overall study: The peptide stimulations were aimed at well-studied HLA-B-restricted epitopes as well as recently identified HLA-C-restricted CMV epitopes, whose presentation resists viral immunomodulation. Donor HLA type was relevant to the analysis, as public TCR beta signatures indicated carriage of CMV infection together with the matching HLA type. Findings and caveats that apply to the study as a whole: In the ex vivo response, HLA-C-restricted CMV-specific TCR beta clonotypes were dominant, and in two of eight donors the single most frequent clonotype came from this HLA-C-restricted group. In both this cohort and an independent cohort of 352 donors, the cumulative frequency of public TCR beta family members distinguished carriers of CMV infection plus the relevant HLA type.

The sequencer was an Illumina HiSeq 1500. TCRdb passed the public sequencing reads through fastp at Q25 and MiXCR, retaining productive beta sequences. Identical CDR3 protein sequences are pooled into one entry, listed with their most common genes and DNA. The sample yields approximately 990,000 distinct CDR3 sequences; roughly a third were counted once. The ten largest clonotypes hold about an eighth of the sample. The treatment or condition label, read with the paper, signifies: in vitro stimulation with specific CMV peptide epitopes to enrich CMV-specific T cells. A distance of 16 bases separates the germline ends of V and J, which lose 8 bases and 4 bases respectively. The CDR3 runs 14 amino acids, cysteine and phenylalanine included. CDR3 DNA is the only sequence kept; it has 42 bases, read in frame from the first base. Via the germline V gene, CDR1 is SNHLY and CDR2 FYNNEI.

The V gene is TRBV2 and the J gene is TRBJ2-3; the D gene is perhaps TRBD1 or TRBD2, each of them matching over 6 bases. The sequencing used cultured CD8+ T cells from PBMCs, collected from culture after CMV antigen stimulation. The TCR originated in a human donor in good health (CMV status not recorded). Some clones in this sample may be carry-over from other donors' samples. The CDR3 sequence is CASPGGNRADTQYF. The DNA reads TGTGCCAGCCCTGGAGGGAACAGGGCAGATACGCAGTATTTT.